The clone carrying this T cell receptor (beta chain) was observed a few times. What it recognizes is unknown. Trimming took 1 base from V and 4 from J, leaving 7 bases between them. The CDR3 loop spans 13 amino acids. The germline V gene has CDR1 LNHNV and CDR2 YYDKDF (reference sequence). This entry belongs to a study of cytomegalovirus exposure and HLA in healthy donors. Overall study: Counted in an early data release were roughly 87 million unique TCRs from HLA-typed donors. General observations from the study: The study had only CMV serostatus as immune exposure information.

This PCR relied on a set of 60 Vbeta primers and 13 Jbeta primers. Generated by immunoSEQ multiplex PCR, the TCRdb table keeps only in-frame clones and is missing some. The table lists under 90,000 clones, under 80% of them singletons, with about 9.1% in the top ten. In nominal health when sampled, donors likely had unrecorded immune exposures nonetheless. The receptor was isolated from a man in his forties in good health and CMV-seropositive. This chain links TRBV15 with TRBJ1-1; D remains unclear. The material sequenced was PBMCs. In DNA, the CDR3 is TGTGCCACCAGCAGAGTCGGGTTCACTGAAGCTTTCTTT. This translates into CATSRVGFTEAFF.